This TCR beta chain was sequenced for a study of blood T cell repertoires in COVID-19. Study background: The United States, Italy and Spain provided the acute and convalescent COVID-19 samples. Sources were T cells, B-cell-depleted T cells, or PBMCs; the material itself was cDNA or gDNA.

Under the authors' procedure: By means of reference gene primer amplification, nucleated cell counts were estimated. The assay was immunoSEQ multiplex PCR, and TCRdb's table has in-frame clones only and misses some. That table supplies the V and J calls and clone size; D and trimming were determined from the DNA. The profile shows roughly 250,000 clones, around 83% of them singletons. The specimen sequenced was peripheral blood. The source is a woman aged 45-65 years with acute or convalescent COVID-19.

The chain's CDR3 is CASSVVMRGTRNTEAFF. CDR3 nucleotide sequence: TGTGCCAGCAGCGTAGTCATGAGGGGGACAAGGAACACTGAAGCTTTCTTT. The gene calls are TRBV9 and TRBJ1-1; possible D gene TRBD1, 6 bases. The V gene lost 0 bases and the J gene lost 1 base, with 16 bases spanning the gap. This CDR3 comprises 17 residues. CDR1 is SGDLS, CDR2 YYNGEE, per germline.